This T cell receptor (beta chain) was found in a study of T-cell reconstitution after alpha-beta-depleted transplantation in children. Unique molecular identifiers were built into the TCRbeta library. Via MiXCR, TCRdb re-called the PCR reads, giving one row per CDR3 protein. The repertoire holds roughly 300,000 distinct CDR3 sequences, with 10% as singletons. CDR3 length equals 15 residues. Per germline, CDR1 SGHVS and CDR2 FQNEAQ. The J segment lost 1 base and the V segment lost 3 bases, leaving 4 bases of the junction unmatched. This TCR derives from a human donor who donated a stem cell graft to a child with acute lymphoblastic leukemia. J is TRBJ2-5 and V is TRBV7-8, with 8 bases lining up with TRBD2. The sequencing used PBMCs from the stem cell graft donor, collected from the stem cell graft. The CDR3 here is CASSFSGALQETQYF. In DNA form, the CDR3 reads TGTGCCAGCAGCTTTAGCGGGGCTCTCCAAGAGACCCAGTACTTC.